A single sample gave rise to the 9 T cell receptor beta chains below, sequenced in a study of T cells in Graves' hyperthyroidism and ophthalmopathy (dated by TCRdb to the late 2010s). The library was obtained by multiplex PCR. The reads were generated on an Illumina HiSeq 2000. The TCR beta CDR3 regions were amplified from RNA transcripts. For the first round of RT-PCR on the TCR CDR3, the HTBI primer set was used together with the Qiagen OneStep RT-PCR kit. TCRdb cleaned the public reads at Q25 with fastp, built clones with MiXCR and kept in-frame beta chains. Every CDR3 protein is listed once, alongside the most common genes and DNA of its rows. Recorded for this sample are 270,000 or so distinct CDR3 sequences; roughly 15% of them occurred a single time. The top ten clones comprise roughly 30% of the sample. Sequenced: blood. These receptors were collected from a woman aged 45-60 years with Graves' hyperthyroidism that later progressed to Graves' ophthalmopathy.

This clonotype was detected ten times or more. The V gene is TRBV7-9, the J gene TRBJ2-7; unclear D gene. There are 15 residues in the CDR3. Between the trimmed V and J ends, which lost 1 base and 5 bases, there was a span of 15 bases. CDR1 and CDR2 from the germline V gene are SEHNR and FQNEAQ (reference sequence). The CDR3 region is CASSLEGKGIHEQYF. CDR3 bases: TGTGCCAGCAGCTTAGAGGGAAAGGGAATCCACGAGCAGTACTTC. The complete variable domain, with remaining parts taken from reference TRBV7-9 and TRBJ2-7, reads DTGVSQNPRHKITKRGQNVTFRCDPISEHNRLYWYRQTLGQGPEFLTYFQNEAQLEKSRLLSDRFSAERPKGSFSTLEIQRTEQGDSAMYLCASSLEGKGIHEQYFGPGTRLTVT.

The V gene is TRBV20-1, the J gene TRBJ2-1, with 8 bases fitting TRBD2. CDR1 and CDR2 (germline): DFQATT, SNEGSKA (reference sequence). The CDR3 is 15 amino acids. V lost 6 bases to trimming and J lost 0 bases; unmatched junction nucleotides: 7. CDR3 nucleotides: TGCAGTGCCTCCGGGGGGGGAAGCTCCTACAATGAGCAGTTCTTC. Translating gives CSASGGGSSYNEQFF.

At least ten counts were recorded for this clonotype. The V gene is TRBV30, the J gene TRBJ2-7, with D possibly matching TRBD2 (5 bases). Germline V gene data show CDR1 as GTSNPN and CDR2 as SVGIG (reference sequence). The CDR3 is 14 residues long. The V and J ends lost 1 base and 4 bases respectively, with 14 bases between them. Here the CDR3 reads CAWSGRVAFYEQYF. DNA for the CDR3: TGTGCCTGGAGTGGTAGGGTAGCGTTTTACGAGCAGTACTTC.

This chain connects TRBV12-3 or TRBV12-4 to TRBJ1-2; D is undetermined. The CDR3 loop spans 13 amino acids. With 6 bases removed from V and 0 bases from J, the gap between germline ends came to 8 bases. The CDR3 DNA reads as TGTGCCAGCAGCTCTACTACTAACTATGGCTACACCTTC. The encoded protein is CASSSTTNYGYTF.

This clonotype came up many times. This chain connects TRBV2 to TRBJ2-7, with D tentatively TRBD1 (5 bases). Germline V gene sequence: CDR1 SNHLY, CDR2 FYNNEI. Trimming removed 11 bases at V and 5 bases at J, with 16 bases between. The CDR3 runs 12 residues. This CDR3 is CAEGGRAHEQYF. As DNA, the CDR3 is TGTGCCGAAGGTGGCAGGGCCCACGAGCAGTACTTC.

V usage is TRBV28 and J usage is TRBJ2-7, with D uncertain. TRBJ2-1 explains the end of the DNA better; the J call may be wrong. The CDR3 consists of 11 residues. CDR1 and CDR2 (germline): MDHEN, SYDVKM. The CDR3 reads CASSSTYEQFF. DNA of the CDR3: TGTGCCAGCAGTTCAACCTACGAGCAGTTCTTC.

This clonotype was picked up many times. This chain uses TRBV27 with TRBJ2-1; D call uncertain. Per germline, CDR1 MNHEY and CDR2 SMNVEV (reference sequence). V lost 3 bases and J 9 bases, leaving 12 bases between the germline ends. The CDR3 runs 13 residues. The CDR3 sequence: CASSLTLRFEQFF. Written as DNA, the CDR3 is TGTGCCAGCAGTTTGACTCTGAGGTTTGAGCAGTTCTTC.

This clonotype was observed at least ten times. As DNA, the CDR3 is TGTGCCAGCAGCGGTTACATGGAGATGAACACTGAAGCTTTCTTT. This encodes CASSGYMEMNTEAFF. The J gene is TRBJ1-1, the V gene TRBV9, with D hard to call. Germline V gives CDR1 SGDLS, CDR2 YYNGEE. V was shortened by 3 bases and J by 0 bases, with 12 bases between the two germline ends. CDR3 length: 15 amino acids.

The table lists this clonotype with many counts. The V call is TRBV5-6, the J call TRBJ1-5; 8 nucleotides match TRBD1. Germline-derived CDR1 and CDR2 are SGHDT and YYEEEE. V shed 2 bases and J 5 bases; nucleotides not matched to a gene: 3. The CDR3 length is 14 residues. CDR3 sequence: CASSFYRGDQPQHF. The CDR3, as DNA: TGTGCCAGCAGCTTTTACAGGGGGGATCAGCCCCAGCATTTT.